This T cell receptor (beta chain) was identified during a study of shared clonotypes between healthy human individuals. Study background: A donor's plate count was three for CD4 naive and three for CD4 memory; CD8 naive had two and CD8 memory one.

The test was conducted at deep level. Method: immunoSEQ multiplex PCR; TCRdb's copy keeps in-frame clones and lacks some. The data contain about 1 million clones, around 75% of them singletons. In regard to this clone: Its antigen is unknown.

Study-wide points: Approximately 4.9% of naive CD4 clonotypes were shared across a handful of donors.

The donors were all Caucasian adults (living in Nashville, Tennessee). Trimming stripped 2 bases from V and 2 bases from J, with 21 bases between. This CDR3 has 18 amino acids. Germline V gene lookup returns CDR1 SGHTA and CDR2 FQGNSA. The origin of this receptor is a man between 18 and 35 years old in good health. This chain links TRBV7-2 with TRBJ1-2; D ambiguous. What was sequenced was memory CD4+ T cells sorted from blood. The subset is: CD45RA-negative fraction. Written as DNA, the CDR3 is TGTGCCAGCAGCTTACGGTTGGGGAGCCTACCCCTAAACTATGGCTACACCTTC. Residues: CASSLRLGSLPLNYGYTF.